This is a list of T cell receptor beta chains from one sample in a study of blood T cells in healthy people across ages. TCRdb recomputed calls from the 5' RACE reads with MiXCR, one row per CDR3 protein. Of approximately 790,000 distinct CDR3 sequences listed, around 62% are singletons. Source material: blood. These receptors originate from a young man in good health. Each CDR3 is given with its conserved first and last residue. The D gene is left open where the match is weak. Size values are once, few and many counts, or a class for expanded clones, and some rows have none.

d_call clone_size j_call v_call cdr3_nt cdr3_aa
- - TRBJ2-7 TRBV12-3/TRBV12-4 TGTGCCAGCCGAGGGCAGCGCTACGAGCAGTACTTC CASRGQRYEQYF
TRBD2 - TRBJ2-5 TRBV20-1 TGCAGTGCTCCGTCGCCGCTAGCGGGGGTACCCTACGCGACCCAGTACTTC CSAPSPLAGVPYATQYF
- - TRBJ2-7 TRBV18 TGTGCCAGTTCCGGGACCGAGATCTACGAGCAGTACTTC CASSGTEIYEQYF
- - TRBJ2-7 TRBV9 TGTGCCAGCAGCGTAGAGCCATCCGGCAGCTCCTACGAGCAGTACTTC CASSVEPSGSSYEQYF
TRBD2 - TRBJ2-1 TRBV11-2 TGTGCCAGCAGTTCACTAGCGGGCAACTACAATGAGCAGTTCTTC CASSSLAGNYNEQFF
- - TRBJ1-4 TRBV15 TGTGCCACCAGCAGAGATGCAGGGATTAATGAAAAACTGTTTTTT CATSRDAGINEKLFF
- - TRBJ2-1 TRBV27 TGTGCCAGCGGTTTATCGAACGGGGGCTATGAGCAGTTCTTC CASGLSNGGYEQFF
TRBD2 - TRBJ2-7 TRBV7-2 TGTGCCAGCAGCTTAGTCCCACTAGCGGTCCACTACGAGCAGTACTTC CASSLVPLAVHYEQYF
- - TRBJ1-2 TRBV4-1 TGCGCCAGCAGCCAAGAAGGAGGGGGAACTAACTATGGCTACACCTTC CASSQEGGGTNYGYTF
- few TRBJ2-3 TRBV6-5 TGTGCCAGCAGCGCCGGACAGCTAGATACGCAGTATTTT CASSAGQLDTQYF
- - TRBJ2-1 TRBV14 TGTGCCAGCAGCCAAGACCTAGCTCGGGATGAGCAGTTCTTC CASSQDLARDEQFF
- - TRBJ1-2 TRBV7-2 TGTGCCAGCAGCGCCAGCCCGACAGAACCACTCGGCTACACCTTC CASSASPTEPLGYTF
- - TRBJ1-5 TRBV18 TGTGCCAGCTCACCCCTAAAGACAGGCCAGCCCCAGCATTTT CASSPLKTGQPQHF
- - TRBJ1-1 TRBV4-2 TGTGCCAGCAGCTCAAGGGGCTCTGAAGCTTTCTTT CASSSRGSEAFF
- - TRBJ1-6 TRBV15 TGTGCCACCAGCGATCTCCAGAAAGAGGGATCACCCCTCCACTTT CATSDLQKEGSPLHF
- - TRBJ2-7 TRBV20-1 TGCAGTGCTAGAGATCTCCACAGGGTAGGGGTCTTGGAGCAGTACTTC CSARDLHRVGVLEQYF
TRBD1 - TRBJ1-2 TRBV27 TGTGCCAGCAGTTCCTCAGGGGGGAGGAACTATGGCTACACCTTC CASSSSGGRNYGYTF
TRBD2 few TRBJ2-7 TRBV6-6 TGTGCCAGCAGTCAGCTAGCGGAGCCCCCCTACGAGCAGTACTTC CASSQLAEPPYEQYF
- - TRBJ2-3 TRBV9 TGTGCCAGCAGCGTAGTAGGAGGAATGAGGCAGGATACGCAGTATTTT CASSVVGGMRQDTQYF